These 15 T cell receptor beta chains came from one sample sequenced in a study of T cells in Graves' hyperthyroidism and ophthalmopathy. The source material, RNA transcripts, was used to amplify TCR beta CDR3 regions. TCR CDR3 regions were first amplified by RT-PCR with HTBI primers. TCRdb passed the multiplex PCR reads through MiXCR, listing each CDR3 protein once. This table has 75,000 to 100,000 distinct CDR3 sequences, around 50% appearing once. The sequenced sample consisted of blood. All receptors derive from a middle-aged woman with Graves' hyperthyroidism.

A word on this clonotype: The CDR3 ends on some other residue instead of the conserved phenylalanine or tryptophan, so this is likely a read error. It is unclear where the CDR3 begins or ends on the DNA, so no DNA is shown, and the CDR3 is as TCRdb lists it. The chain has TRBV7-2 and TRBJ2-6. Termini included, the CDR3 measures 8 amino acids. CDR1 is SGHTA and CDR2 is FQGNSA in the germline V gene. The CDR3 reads CASSQWTS.

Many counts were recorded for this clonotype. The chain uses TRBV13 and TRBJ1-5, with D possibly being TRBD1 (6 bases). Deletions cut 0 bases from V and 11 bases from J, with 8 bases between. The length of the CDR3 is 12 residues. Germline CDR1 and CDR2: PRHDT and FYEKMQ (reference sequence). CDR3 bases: TGTGCCAGCAGCTTAGGACCAGGGGCCCAGCATTTT. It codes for CASSLGPGAQHF.

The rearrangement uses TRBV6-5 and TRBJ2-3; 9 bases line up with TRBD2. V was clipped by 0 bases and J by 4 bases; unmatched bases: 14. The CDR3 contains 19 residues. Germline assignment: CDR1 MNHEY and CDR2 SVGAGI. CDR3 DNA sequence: TGTGCCAGCAGTTACTCGATCCGAGGGCGGGAGGGAGTTGCAGATACGCAGTATTTT. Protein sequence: CASSYSIRGREGVADTQYF.

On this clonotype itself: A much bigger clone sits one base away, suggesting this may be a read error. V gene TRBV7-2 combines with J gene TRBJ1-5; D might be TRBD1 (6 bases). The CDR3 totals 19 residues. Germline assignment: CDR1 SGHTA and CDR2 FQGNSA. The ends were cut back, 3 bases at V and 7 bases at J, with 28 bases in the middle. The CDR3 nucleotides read TGTGCCAGCAGCTTCTACGTCTGCAGTGCCGAAGAGGGGGGACAGCCCCAGCATTTT. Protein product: CASSFYVCSAEEGGQPQHF.

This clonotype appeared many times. CDR3 bases: TGTGCCAGCAGCTTGCGGATAGCGGGAGATACGCAGTATTTT. Its protein product is CASSLRIAGDTQYF. The rearrangement uses TRBV7-2 and TRBJ2-3; the match to TRBD2 covers 7 bases. Per germline, CDR1 SGHTA and CDR2 FQGNSA. The CDR3 extends over 14 amino acids. Trimming took 3 bases from V and 5 from J; bases not matched to a gene: 5.

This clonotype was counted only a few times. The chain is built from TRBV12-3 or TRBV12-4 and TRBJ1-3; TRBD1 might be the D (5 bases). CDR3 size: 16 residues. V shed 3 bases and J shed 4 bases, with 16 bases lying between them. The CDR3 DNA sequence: TGTGCCAGCAGTTTTCCAGGGAAGGTCGCAGGAAACACCATATATTTT. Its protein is CASSFPGKVAGNTIYF.

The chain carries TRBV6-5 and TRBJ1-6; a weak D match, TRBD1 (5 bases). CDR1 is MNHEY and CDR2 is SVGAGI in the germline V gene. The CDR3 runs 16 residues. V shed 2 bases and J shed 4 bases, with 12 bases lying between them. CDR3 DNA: TGTGCCAGCAGTTACAAGGGGTCGGGGTATAATTCACCCCTCCACTTT. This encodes CASSYKGSGYNSPLHF.

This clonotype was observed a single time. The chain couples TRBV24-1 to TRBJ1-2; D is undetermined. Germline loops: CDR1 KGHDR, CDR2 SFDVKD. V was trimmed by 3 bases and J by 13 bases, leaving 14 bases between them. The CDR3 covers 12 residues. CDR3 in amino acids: CATSDPGQEVTF. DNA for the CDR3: TGTGCCACCAGTGATCCCGGGCAAGAGGTCACCTTC.

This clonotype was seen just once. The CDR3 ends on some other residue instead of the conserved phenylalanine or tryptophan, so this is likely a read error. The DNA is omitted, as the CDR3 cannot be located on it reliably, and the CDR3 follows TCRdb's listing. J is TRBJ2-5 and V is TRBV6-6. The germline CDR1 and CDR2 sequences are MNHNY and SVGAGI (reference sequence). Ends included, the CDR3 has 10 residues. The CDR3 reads CSSSYPVEYT.

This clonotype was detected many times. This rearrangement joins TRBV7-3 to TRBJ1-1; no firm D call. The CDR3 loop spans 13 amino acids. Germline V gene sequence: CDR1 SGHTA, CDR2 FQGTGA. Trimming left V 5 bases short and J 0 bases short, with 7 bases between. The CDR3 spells CASSDDMNTEAFF. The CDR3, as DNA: TGTGCCAGCAGCGACGACATGAACACTGAAGCTTTCTTT.

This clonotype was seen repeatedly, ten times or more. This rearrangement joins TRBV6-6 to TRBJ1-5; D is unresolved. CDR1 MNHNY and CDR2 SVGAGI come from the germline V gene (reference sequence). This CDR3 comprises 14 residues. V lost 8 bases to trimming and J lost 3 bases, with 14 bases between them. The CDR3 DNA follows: TGTGCCAGCGTCGGGCTTCCAACCAATCAGCCCCAGCATTTT. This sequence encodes CASVGLPTNQPQHF.

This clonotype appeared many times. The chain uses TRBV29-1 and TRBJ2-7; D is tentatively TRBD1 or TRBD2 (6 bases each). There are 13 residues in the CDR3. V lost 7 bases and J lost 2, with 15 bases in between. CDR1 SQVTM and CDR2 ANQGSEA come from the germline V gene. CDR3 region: CSATGGGPYEQYF. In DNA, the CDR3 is TGCAGCGCTACAGGAGGGGGGCCCTACGAGCAGTACTTC.

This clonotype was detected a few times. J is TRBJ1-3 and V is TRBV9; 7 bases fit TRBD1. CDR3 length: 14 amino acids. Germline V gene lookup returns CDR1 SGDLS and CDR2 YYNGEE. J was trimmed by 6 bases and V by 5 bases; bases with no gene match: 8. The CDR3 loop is CASRGPGQQNTIYF. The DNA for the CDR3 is TGTGCCAGCAGAGGTCCGGGACAGCAAAACACCATATATTTT.

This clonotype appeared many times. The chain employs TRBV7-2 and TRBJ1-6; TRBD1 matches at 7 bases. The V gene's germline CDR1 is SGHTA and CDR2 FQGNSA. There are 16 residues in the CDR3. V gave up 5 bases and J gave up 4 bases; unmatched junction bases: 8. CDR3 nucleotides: TGTGCCAGCAGCCAAGTTCCGGGACAGTATAATTCACCCCTCCACTTT. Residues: CASSQVPGQYNSPLHF.

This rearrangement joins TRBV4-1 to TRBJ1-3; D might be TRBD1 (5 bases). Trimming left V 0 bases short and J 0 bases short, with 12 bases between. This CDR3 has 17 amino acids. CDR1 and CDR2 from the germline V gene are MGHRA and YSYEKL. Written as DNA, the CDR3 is TGCGCCAGCAGCCAAGATTGGGGCAGCCTCTCTGGAAACACCATATATTTT. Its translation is CASSQDWGSLSGNTIYF.